This record covers a single TCR beta chain. Its specificity is not known. The data are from a study of beta chain features in type 1 diabetes. Overall study findings and caveats: Shortening of TCRB CDR3s, moderate but significant, appeared in all four CD4+ subsets of Type 1 diabetes patients.

As every portion of the isolated RNA was reverse transcribed, the sequencing read expressed TCRB transcripts. Regulatory, naive and central memory T cell samples averaged around 3.6 million reads. Sequenced by immunoSEQ multiplex PCR; TCRdb stores in-frame clones only, minus some. The table lists hundreds of thousands of clones, about 13% of them singletons, with about 0.015% in the top ten. This CDR3 has 15 amino acids. V lost 5 bases and J lost 1, with 12 bases in between. Germline lookup yields CDR1 SGHAT and CDR2 FQNNGV. The chain has TRBV11-2 and TRBJ2-1, with D possibly matching TRBD2 (6 bases). Sequencing was performed on naive CD4+ T cells from blood. The sequence derives from a man aged 30 to 39 with type 1 diabetes. CDR3 in amino acids: CASSRGGLSYNEQFF. The CDR3 region has the DNA TGTGCCAGCAGCCGCGGAGGGCTGTCCTACAATGAGCAGTTCTTC.